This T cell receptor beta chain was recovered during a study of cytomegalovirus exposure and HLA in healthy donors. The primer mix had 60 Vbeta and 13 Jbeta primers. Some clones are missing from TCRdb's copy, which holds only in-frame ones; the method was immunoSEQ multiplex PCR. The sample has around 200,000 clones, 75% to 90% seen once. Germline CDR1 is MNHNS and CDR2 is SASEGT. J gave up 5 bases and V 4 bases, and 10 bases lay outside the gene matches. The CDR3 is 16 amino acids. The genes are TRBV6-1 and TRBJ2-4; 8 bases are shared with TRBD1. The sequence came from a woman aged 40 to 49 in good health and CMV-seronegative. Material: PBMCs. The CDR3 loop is CASSGTTGAAQNIQYF. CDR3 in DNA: TGTGCCAGCAGTGGTACGACAGGGGCGGCCCAAAACATTCAGTACTTC.